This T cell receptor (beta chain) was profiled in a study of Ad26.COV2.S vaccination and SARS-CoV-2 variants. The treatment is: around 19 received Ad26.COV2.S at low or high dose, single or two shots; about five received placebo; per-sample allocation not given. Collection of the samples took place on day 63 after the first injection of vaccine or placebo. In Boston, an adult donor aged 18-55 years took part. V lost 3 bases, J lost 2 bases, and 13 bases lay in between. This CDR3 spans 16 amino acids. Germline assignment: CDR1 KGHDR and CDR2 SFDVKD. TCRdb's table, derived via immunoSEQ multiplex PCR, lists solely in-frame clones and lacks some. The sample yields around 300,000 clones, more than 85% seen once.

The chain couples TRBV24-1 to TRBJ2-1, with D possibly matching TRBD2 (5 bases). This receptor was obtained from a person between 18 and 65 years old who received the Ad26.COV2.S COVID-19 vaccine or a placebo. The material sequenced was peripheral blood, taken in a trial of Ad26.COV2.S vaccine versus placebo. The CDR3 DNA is TGTGCCACCAGTGATCCGCGGGCGGAACCCTACAATGAGCAGTTCTTC. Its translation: CATSDPRAEPYNEQFF.